The source of this T cell receptor (beta chain) is a study of blood T cell repertoires in COVID-19. Study as a whole: In each case, the material was cDNA or gDNA derived from T cells, B-cell-depleted T cells, or PBMCs.

Only in-frame clones appear in the TCRdb table, and some are missing; sequencing was by immunoSEQ multiplex PCR. The sample contains 250,000 to 300,000 clones, 85% to 90% of which appear only once. Seattle researchers signed up patients amid active infection and tracked them longitudinally. This CDR3 has 14 residues. V was pared by 4 bases and J by 5 bases, with 13 bases between. Per the germline V gene, CDR1 is LGHDT and CDR2 is YNNKEL (reference sequence). The sequencing sample was made of peripheral blood. The chain recombines TRBV3-1 (or the pseudogene TRBV3-2) with TRBJ2-3; unclear D gene. The clonotype comes from a woman between 50 and 59 years old with COVID-19, enrolled during active disease. The CDR3 sequence: CASSPWVGEDTQYF. Here the CDR3 DNA reads TGTGCCAGCAGCCCTTGGGTAGGAGAAGATACGCAGTATTTT.